This entry is about one T cell receptor (beta chain). The data were obtained in a study of control samples from healthy donors and cancer patients. Germline V gene sequence: CDR1 SEHNR, CDR2 FQNEAQ (reference sequence). Trimming took off 6 bases at V and 5 bases at J, with 17 bases between the two ends. The CDR3 length is 14 residues. Clones were sequenced by immunoSEQ multiplex PCR, and TCRdb holds only the in-frame ones, with some missing. The profile shows approximately 150,000 clones, under 95% of them singletons. Sequences were obtained from blood. The V and J genes are TRBV7-9 and TRBJ2-7; D is undetermined. This sequence was found in a man in his forties or fifties in good health. CDR3 DNA sequence: TGTGCCAGCAGTCTAAGTGGATCCTGGGACGAGCAGTACTTC. Amino acid sequence: CASSLSGSWDEQYF.